One sample yielded the 15 T cell receptor beta chains listed below, sequenced in a study of blood T cell repertoires in COVID-19 (dated by TCRdb to 2020 to 2022). Library generation was performed with the immunoSEQ multiplex PCR assay. The immuneACCESS repertoire file appears here via TCRdb, limited to in-frame rearrangements. These files lack a portion of the clones; in checked studies, under half of the deficit traces to unresolved V genes, and the cause of the others is not known. The sample table records hundreds of thousands of clones; about 85% of these occur just once. The ten largest clones capture roughly 3% of the sample. The sample was peripheral blood. The source of these receptors is a young man with active or convalescent COVID-19.

The gene calls are TRBV5-4 and TRBJ2-1, with 8 bases lining up with TRBD1. Germline CDR1 and CDR2: SGHNT and YYREEE (reference sequence). With 3 bases clipped from V and 3 bases from J, the junction kept 5 bases outside the gene matches. The length of the CDR3 is 15 residues. CDR3 sequence: CASSWPGQDYNEQFF. CDR3 nucleotides: TGTGCCAGCAGCTGGCCGGGACAGGACTACAATGAGCAGTTCTTC.

This chain joins TRBV6-6 and TRBJ1-2; no clear D gene. Trimming removed 7 bases from V and 6 bases from J, with 12 bases in between. This CDR3 is built from 12 residues. The germline V gene has CDR1 MNHNY and CDR2 SVGAGI (reference sequence). The CDR3: CASNDRGHGYTF. Written as DNA, the CDR3 is TGTGCCAGCAACGACCGGGGTCATGGCTACACCTTC.

By its share, this clone is medium-sized. The rearrangement joins TRBV7-6 to TRBJ2-1, with D maybe TRBD2 (6 bases). Trimming pared 1 base from V and 5 bases from J, leaving 12 bases between. The CDR3 runs to 15 residues. Looked up from germline, CDR1 is SGHVS and CDR2 is FNYEAQ. CDR3 sequence: CASSLVLAGDNEQFF. The DNA for the CDR3 is TGTGCCAGCAGCTTAGTACTAGCTGGCGACAATGAGCAGTTCTTC.

This clone was detected a few times. The chain carries TRBV5-1 and TRBJ1-2, with no clear D. In germline, CDR1 is SGHRS, CDR2 YFSETQ. Trimming shortened V by 5 bases and J by 2 bases, and 16 bases separated the two germline ends. The CDR3 is 15 amino acids. The CDR3 sequence is CASSNPHTENYGYTF. Here the CDR3 DNA reads TGCGCCAGCAGTAATCCTCATACAGAAAACTATGGCTACACCTTC.

V and J are TRBV5-4 and TRBJ2-1, with TRBD2 matching over 9 bases. Looked up from germline, CDR1 is SGHNT and CDR2 is YYREEE (reference sequence). V lost 3 bases and J lost 10; bases outside the gene matches: 8. This CDR3 region has 14 residues. The CDR3 DNA reads TGTGCCAGCAGCTCGATAGCGGGGGCAAGGGAGCAGTTCTTC. Protein product: CASSSIAGAREQFF.

The rearrangement joins TRBV3-1 (or the pseudogene TRBV3-2) to TRBJ2-1, with TRBD2 matching 10 bases. The CDR3 loop spans 17 amino acids. Germline CDR1 LGHDT, CDR2 YNNKEL (reference sequence). The ends lost 2 bases at V and 1 base at J; junction bases unmatched: 5. In nucleotides, the CDR3 is TGTGCCAGCAGCCAAAAAACGACTAGCGGGTCCTACAATGAGCAGTTCTTC. It translates to CASSQKTTSGSYNEQFF.

V is TRBV7-9 and J is TRBJ2-5, with D possibly TRBD2 on 5 matching bases. The V end lost 3 bases, the J end lost 1 base, and 9 bases lay between the germline ends. The CDR3 has 14 residues. The V gene's germline CDR1 is SEHNR and CDR2 FQNEAQ (reference sequence). The CDR3 loop is CASSLRVAQETQYF. CDR3 DNA sequence: TGTGCCAGCAGCTTGAGGGTGGCCCAAGAGACCCAGTACTTC.

This sequence joins TRBV20-1 and TRBJ2-7, with D tentatively TRBD2 (6 bases). V shed 3 bases and J shed 3 bases, with 9 bases lying between them. The germline CDR1 and CDR2 sequences are DFQATT and SNEGSKA (reference sequence). This CDR3 has 12 residues. CDR3 residues: CSASPGGYEQYF. The CDR3 DNA sequence: TGCAGTGCTAGTCCCGGGGGCTACGAGCAGTACTTC.

The rearrangement uses TRBV19 and TRBJ1-4; no clear D. Germline V gene sequence: CDR1 LNHDA, CDR2 SQIVND (reference sequence). The V end was cut by 7 bases, the J end by 7 bases, with 13 bases between. This CDR3 is built from 13 residues. The CDR3 is CASKPGLTEKLFF. Here the CDR3 DNA reads TGTGCCAGTAAGCCAGGATTGACTGAAAAACTGTTTTTT.

The chain has TRBV6-6 and TRBJ2-7; a weak D match, TRBD1 (5 bases). This CDR3 contains 15 residues. The ends were cut back, 2 bases at V and 0 bases at J, with 11 bases in the middle. Germline V gene data show CDR1 as MNHNY and CDR2 as SVGAGI (reference sequence). CDR3 region: CASSYLVGASYEQYF. CDR3 nucleotide sequence: TGTGCCAGCAGTTACCTAGTAGGGGCCTCCTACGAGCAGTACTTC.

Written as DNA, the CDR3 is TGTGCCAGCAGTTCATCACCCGGACAGCTCAATCAGCCCCAGCATTTT. The encoded protein is CASSSSPGQLNQPQHF. V is TRBV28 and J is TRBJ1-5, with D perhaps matching TRBD1 (6 bases). This CDR3 comprises 16 residues. The V end lost 4 bases, the J end lost 3 bases, and 16 bases lay between the germline ends. CDR1 and CDR2 (germline): MDHEN, SYDVKM.

Note on this clone: The sample holds other DNA sequences that translate to the same CDR3. The chain carries TRBV9 and TRBJ1-1, with TRBD1 matching over 8 bases. There are 15 residues in the CDR3. Trimming removed 4 bases from V and 0 bases from J; junction bases left unmatched: 5. Germline V lookup: CDR1 SGDLS, CDR2 YYNGEE. CDR3: CASSSRTGLNTEAFF. The CDR3 DNA reads TGTGCCAGCAGCTCCCGGACAGGGCTGAACACTGAAGCTTTCTTT.

This chain uses TRBV5-1 with TRBJ1-1; 8 bases agree with TRBD1. This CDR3 spans 14 amino acids. Per germline, CDR1 SGHRS and CDR2 YFSETQ. Trimming cost V 4 bases and J 7 bases; bases outside gene matches: 9. The CDR3, as DNA: TGCGCCAGCAGCCTAGACAGGGGCCGCGATGAAGCTTTCTTT. As protein: CASSLDRGRDEAFF.

V and J are TRBV7-3 and TRBJ2-6; TRBD2 agrees at 13 bases. The CDR3 is 18 residues long. The J segment lost 0 bases and the V segment lost 5 bases, leaving 4 bases of the junction unmatched. Looked up from germline, CDR1 is SGHTA and CDR2 is FQGTGA. The CDR3 nucleotides read TGTGCCAGCAGCACGACTAGCGGGGGGCTCTCTGGGGCCAACGTCCTGACTTTC. Its protein product is CASSTTSGGLSGANVLTF.

This chain uses TRBV19 with TRBJ2-1, with 9 bases lining up with TRBD1. The V gene's germline CDR1 is LNHDA and CDR2 SQIVND (reference sequence). V shed 5 bases and J 5 bases; nucleotides not matched to a gene: 7. The CDR3 spans 15 residues. The CDR3 nucleotides are TGTGCCAGTAGTTTGGACAGGGGAGGGAACAATGAGCAGTTCTTC. Residues: CASSLDRGGNNEQFF. Together with reference TRBV19 and TRBJ2-1, the CDR3 gives the full variable domain: DGGITQSPKYLFRKEGQNVTLSCEQNLNHDAMYWYRQDPGQGLRLIYYSQIVNDFQKGDIAEGYSVSREKKESFPLTVTSAQKNPTAFYLCASSLDRGGNNEQFFGPGTRLTVL.